This is a list of T cell receptor beta chains from one sample in a study of blood T cell repertoires in COVID-19. Profiling relied on immunoSEQ multiplex PCR, and the TCRdb table lists in-frame clones only, not all of them. The sample records some 150,000 clones, about four fifths being singletons. Sequenced: peripheral blood. All receptors come from a woman aged 70-85 years with acute or convalescent COVID-19. Both conserved end residues are trimmed from each CDR3. Fields, in order: V gene, J gene, clone size, CDR3 protein. Expanded clones are given a class, and other clones once, few, many or no size at all.

>TRBV6-1|TRBJ1-1|.
ASSRDRSEAF
>TRBV7-2|TRBJ1-1|.
ASSPLTGVNTEAF
>TRBV5-1|TRBJ2-5|.
ASSNPGGRQETQY
>TRBV3-1/TRBV3-2|TRBJ1-2|.
ASSQATGPNYGYT
>TRBV6-6|TRBJ1-4|.
ASRKNREEREKLF
>TRBV7-2|TRBJ2-5|.
ASSLGGGGQETQY
>TRBV4-3|TRBJ1-6|.
ASSQDFQGARPLH
>TRBV7-3|TRBJ1-3|.
ASSLTGVEAGNTIY
>TRBV11-3|TRBJ2-1|.
ASSRLAGAYNEQF
>TRBV7-8|TRBJ2-1|once
ASSILEGFYNEQF
>TRBV6-8|TRBJ2-6|.
ASSSGIRHSGANVLT
>TRBV3-1/TRBV3-2|TRBJ2-5|.
ASSQGRTTKETQY
>TRBV9|TRBJ2-1|.
ASSVDRTTYNEQF
>TRBV28|TRBJ2-1|few
ASIPGGGTGVYNEQF
>TRBV6-2/TRBV6-3|TRBJ2-4|.
ASSSLPLAKNIQY
>TRBV4-1|TRBJ2-3|.
ASSQEYRSTDTQY
>TRBV28|TRBJ2-7|.
ASMRRDSSYEQY
>TRBV19|TRBJ2-3|.
ASSIGSTDTQY
>TRBV5-1|TRBJ2-7|.
ASSLDSSWPAYEQY
>TRBV30|TRBJ2-5|.
AWSRNSQETQY
>TRBV7-9|TRBJ2-2|.
ASSLNYNTGELF
>TRBV19|TRBJ2-6|.
ASSTIGGAGANVLT